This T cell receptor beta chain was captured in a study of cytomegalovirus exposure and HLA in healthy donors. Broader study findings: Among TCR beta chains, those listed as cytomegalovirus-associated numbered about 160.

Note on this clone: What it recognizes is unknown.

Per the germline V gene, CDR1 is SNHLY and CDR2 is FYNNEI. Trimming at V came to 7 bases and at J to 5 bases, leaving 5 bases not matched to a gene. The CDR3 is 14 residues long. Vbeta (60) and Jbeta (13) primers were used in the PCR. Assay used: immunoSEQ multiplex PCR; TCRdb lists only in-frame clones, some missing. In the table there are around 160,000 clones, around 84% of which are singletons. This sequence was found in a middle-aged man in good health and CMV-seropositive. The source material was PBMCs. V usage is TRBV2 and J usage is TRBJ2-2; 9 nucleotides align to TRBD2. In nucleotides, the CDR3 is TGTGCCAGCAATGAGCGGGGGGCTACCGGGGAGCTGTTTTTT. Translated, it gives CASNERGATGELFF.